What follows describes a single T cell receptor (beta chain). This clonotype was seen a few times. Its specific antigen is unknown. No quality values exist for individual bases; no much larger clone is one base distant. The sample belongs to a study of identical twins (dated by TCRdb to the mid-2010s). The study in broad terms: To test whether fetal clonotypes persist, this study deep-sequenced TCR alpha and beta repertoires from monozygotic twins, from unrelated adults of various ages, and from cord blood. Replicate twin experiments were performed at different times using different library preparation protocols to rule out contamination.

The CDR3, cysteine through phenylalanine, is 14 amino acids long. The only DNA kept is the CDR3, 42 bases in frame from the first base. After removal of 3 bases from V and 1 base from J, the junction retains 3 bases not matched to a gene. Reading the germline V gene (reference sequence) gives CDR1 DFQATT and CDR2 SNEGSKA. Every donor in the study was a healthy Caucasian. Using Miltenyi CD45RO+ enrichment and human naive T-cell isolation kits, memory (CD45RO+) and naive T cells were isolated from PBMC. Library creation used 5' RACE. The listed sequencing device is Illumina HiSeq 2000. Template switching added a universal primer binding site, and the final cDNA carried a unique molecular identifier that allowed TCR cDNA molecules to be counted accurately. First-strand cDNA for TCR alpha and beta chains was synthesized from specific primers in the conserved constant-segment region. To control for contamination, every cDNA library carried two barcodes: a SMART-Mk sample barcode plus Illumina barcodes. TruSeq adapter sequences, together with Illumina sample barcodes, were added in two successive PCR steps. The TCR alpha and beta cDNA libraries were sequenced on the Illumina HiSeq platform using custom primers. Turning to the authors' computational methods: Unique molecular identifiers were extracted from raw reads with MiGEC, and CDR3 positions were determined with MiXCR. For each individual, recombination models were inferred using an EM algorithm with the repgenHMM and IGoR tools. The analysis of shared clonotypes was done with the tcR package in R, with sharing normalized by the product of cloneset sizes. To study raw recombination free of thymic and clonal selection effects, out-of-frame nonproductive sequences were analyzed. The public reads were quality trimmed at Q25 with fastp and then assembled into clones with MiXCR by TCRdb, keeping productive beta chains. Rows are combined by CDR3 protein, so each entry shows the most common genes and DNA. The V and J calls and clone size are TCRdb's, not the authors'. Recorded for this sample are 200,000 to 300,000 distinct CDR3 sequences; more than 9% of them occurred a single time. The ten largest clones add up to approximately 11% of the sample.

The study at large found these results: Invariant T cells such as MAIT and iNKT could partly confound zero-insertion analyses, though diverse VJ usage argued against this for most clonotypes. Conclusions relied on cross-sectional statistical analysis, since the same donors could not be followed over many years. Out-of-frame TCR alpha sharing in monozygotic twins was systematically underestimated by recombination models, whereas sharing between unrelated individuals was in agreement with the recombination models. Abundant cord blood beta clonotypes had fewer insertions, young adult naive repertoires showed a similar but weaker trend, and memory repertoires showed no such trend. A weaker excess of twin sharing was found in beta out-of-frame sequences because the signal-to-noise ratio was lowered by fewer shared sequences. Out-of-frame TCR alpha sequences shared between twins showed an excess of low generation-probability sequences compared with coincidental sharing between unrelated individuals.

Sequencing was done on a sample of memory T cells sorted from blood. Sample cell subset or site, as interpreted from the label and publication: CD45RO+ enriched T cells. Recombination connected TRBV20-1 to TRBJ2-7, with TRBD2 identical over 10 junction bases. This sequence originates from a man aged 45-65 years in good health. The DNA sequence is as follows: TGCAGTGCTAGGGGACTAGCGACATCCTACGAGCAGTACTTC. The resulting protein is CSARGLATSYEQYF.